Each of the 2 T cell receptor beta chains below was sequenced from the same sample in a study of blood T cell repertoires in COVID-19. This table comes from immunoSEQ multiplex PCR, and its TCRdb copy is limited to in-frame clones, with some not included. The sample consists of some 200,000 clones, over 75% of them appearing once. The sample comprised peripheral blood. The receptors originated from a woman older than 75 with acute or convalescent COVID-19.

DNA of the CDR3: TGTGCCAGCAGCCAGGGACAGGGATCTGGGGAGACCCAGTACTTC. Encoded protein: CASSQGQGSGETQYF. The genes are TRBV6-5 and TRBJ2-5, with 9 bases aligning to TRBD1. The V gene end was trimmed by 6 bases and the J gene end by 5 bases; junction bases not matched to a gene: 10. This CDR3 comprises 15 residues. Germline V gene lookup returns CDR1 MNHEY and CDR2 SVGAGI.

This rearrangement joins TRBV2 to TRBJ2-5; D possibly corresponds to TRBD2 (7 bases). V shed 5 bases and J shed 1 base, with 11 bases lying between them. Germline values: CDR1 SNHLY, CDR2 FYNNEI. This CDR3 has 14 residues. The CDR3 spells CASSIRGGQETQYF. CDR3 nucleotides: TGTGCCAGCAGTATTAGGGGGGGCCAAGAGACCCAGTACTTC.